This is a list of T cell receptor beta chains from one sample in a study of T cell clonotyping in hematopoietic cell transplantation. Profiling relied on immunoSEQ multiplex PCR, and the TCRdb table lists in-frame clones only, not all of them. The data hold under 45,000 clones, with 85% to 95% observed a single time. This sample comprised peripheral blood mononuclear cells, obtained before stem cell transplant. Every receptor here comes from a man in his forties with chronic myeloid leukemia. Some clones in this sample may be carry-over from other donors' samples. Both conserved end residues are part of each CDR3. A D gene is named only where the DNA matches it firmly. Clone sizes are given selectively: once, few, many, or a class where the clone is expanded.

>.|once|TRBV5-6|TRBJ1-3
TGTGCCAGCAGCTTTCAGGGCCTTGGTGGAAACACCATATATTTT
CASSFQGLGGNTIYF
>TRBD1|.|TRBV20-1|TRBJ2-1
TGCAGTGCTAAGGGACAGGAGCAGTTCTTC
CSAKGQEQFF
>.|.|TRBV7-2|TRBJ2-1
TGTGCCAGCAGCGCGTGGGCTAGCGAGTGGAATGAGCAGTTCTTC
CASSAWASEWNEQFF
>.|.|TRBV4-2|TRBJ1-2
TGTGCCAGCAGCCAAGGACCCACCATTAACTATGGCTACACCTTC
CASSQGPTINYGYTF
>TRBD1|.|TRBV7-2|TRBJ1-2
TGTGCCAGCAGCTTCCCGGACAGGGGAGTACGGGGCTACACCTTC
CASSFPDRGVRGYTF
>.|.|TRBV30|TRBJ1-5
TGTGCCTGGAACGGGCGACAGGGCAATCAGCCCCAGCATTTT
CAWNGRQGNQPQHF
>.|.|TRBV7-2|TRBJ2-7
TGTGCCAGCAGCTTAGCAGGCCCTACGGGAGAGCAGTACTTC
CASSLAGPTGEQYF
>.|.|TRBV4-1|TRBJ2-2
TGCGCCAGCAGCCAAGCGGGGGACGCGAACACCGGGGAGCTGTTTTTT
CASSQAGDANTGELFF
>.|.|TRBV7-3|TRBJ1-2
TGTGCCAGCAGCGACCCGGGAAAACGGGGCTACACCTTC
CASSDPGKRGYTF
>.|.|TRBV9|TRBJ1-5
TGTGCCAGCAGCGTAGGCACAGGGCTACATCAGCCCCAGCATTTT
CASSVGTGLHQPQHF
>.|.|TRBV30|TRBJ1-5
TGTGCCTGGCGAGCGTGGGGGGAGGGTCAGCCCCAGCATTTT
CAWRAWGEGQPQHF
>.|once|TRBV5-6|TRBJ1-2
TGTGCCAGCAGCGGAGGGGAGTCCAACTATGGCTACACCTTC
CASSGGESNYGYTF
>TRBD1|.|TRBV5-1|TRBJ2-1
TGCGCCAGCAGCTCCCGTCTAGGGGCCAGGGGGAATGAGCAGTTCTTC
CASSSRLGARGNEQFF
>.|.|TRBV30|TRBJ2-3
TGTGCCTGGAAAACCGGGGGGCCCCCGGGATATACGCAGTATTTT
CAWKTGGPPGYTQYF
>.|.|TRBV13|TRBJ1-1
TGTGCCAGCAGCTATCAGGGTAATACTGAAGCTTTCTTT
CASSYQGNTEAFF
>TRBD1|.|TRBV5-6|TRBJ1-1
TGTGCCAGCAGCTTGGGCCGACAGGGGGTCCTAAGTGAAGCTTTCTTT
CASSLGRQGVLSEAFF
>TRBD1|.|TRBV5-4|TRBJ1-2
TGTGCCAGCAGCGAGGACAGGGGGGCCTATGGCTACACCTTC
CASSEDRGAYGYTF
>TRBD2|.|TRBV7-3|TRBJ2-3
TGTGCCAGCAGCACAAGGGCTAGCGGGGGGGTCAGCACAGATACGCAGTATTTT
CASSTRASGGVSTDTQYF
>.|.|TRBV7-6|TRBJ2-1
TGTGCCAGCAGCTTAGAAAATGGGGGAACAAGCTCCTACAATGAGCAGTTCTTC
CASSLENGGTSSYNEQFF
>.|.|TRBV7-2|TRBJ1-6
TGTGCCAGCAGCTTGGGCCTACAGAATAATTCACCCCTCCACTTT
CASSLGLQNNSPLHF
>TRBD2|.|TRBV19|TRBJ2-3
TGTGCCAGTAGTATCGGAAGGCTAGCGGGCCAAAGAGATACGCAGTATTTT
CASSIGRLAGQRDTQYF
>.|.|TRBV4-3|TRBJ1-4
TGCGCCAGCAGCCAAGACGTCTCCCGGGGACCTAATGAAAAACTGTTTTTT
CASSQDVSRGPNEKLFF
>TRBD1|.|TRBV11-3|TRBJ2-3
TGTGCCAGCAGCTTAGCCCCTCCGACAGGGGGCATCGGAGATACGCAGTATTTT
CASSLAPPTGGIGDTQYF
>TRBD1|.|TRBV4-1|TRBJ2-5
TGCGCCAGCAGCCTCTACCGGGACAGAGCCCAAGAGACCCAGTACTTC
CASSLYRDRAQETQYF
>.|.|TRBV4-3|TRBJ2-1
TGCGCCAGCAGCCAGCAAATGGGAGCGGGCAATGAGCAGTTCTTC
CASSQQMGAGNEQFF
>.|.|TRBV15|TRBJ1-1
TGTGCCACCAGCTTGACACTGAACACTGAAGCTTTCTTT
CATSLTLNTEAFF
>.|.|TRBV6-1|TRBJ1-1
TGTGCCAGCAGTGAACCTGTTTTTTGGGCGGACACTGAAGCTTTCTTT
CASSEPVFWADTEAFF
>TRBD2|once|TRBV4-3|TRBJ2-1
TGCGCCAGCACCCCATCTCCGGGGGGGGGCCACAATGAGCAGTTCTTC
CASTPSPGGGHNEQFF
>.|.|TRBV11-2|TRBJ2-3
TGTGCCAGCAGCTTAGGTGGCGGGACTGTCACGCAGTATTTT
CASSLGGGTVTQYF
>.|.|TRBV28|TRBJ2-7
TGTGCCAGCAGTTTCGTGTTGAGCTACGAGCAGTACTTC
CASSFVLSYEQYF
>.|.|TRBV4-1|TRBJ1-6
TGCGCCAGCAGCCAGACGGACGGCCGCCTCCACTTT
CASSQTDGRLHF
>.|.|TRBV21-1|TRBJ1-6
TGTGCCAGCAGTTTCCCGGGACAGGGGGCAGGAGGTAATTCACCCCTCCACTTT
CASSFPGQGAGGNSPLHF
>TRBD2|.|TRBV2|TRBJ2-1
TGTGCCACCCAGGACCCTACTAGCGATGGTGAGCAGTTCTTC
CATQDPTSDGEQFF
>TRBD1|.|TRBV5-4|TRBJ1-4
TGTGCCAGCAGCGGCTGGACAGGGGGAAGTGAAAAACTGTTTTTT
CASSGWTGGSEKLFF
>.|.|TRBV7-9|TRBJ1-1
TGTGCCAGCAGCTTGGTGGGGCGGGCCTCCTTCATGAACACTGAAGCTTTCTTT
CASSLVGRASFMNTEAFF
>.|.|TRBV28|TRBJ1-5
TGTGCCTCCCACTTGCCCAATCAGCCCCAGCATTTT
CASHLPNQPQHF
>.|.|TRBV6-5|TRBJ1-1
TGTGCCAGCAGTTTCGGGCCTTACACTGAAGCTTTCTTT
CASSFGPYTEAFF
>TRBD1|.|TRBV28|TRBJ1-2
TGTGCCAGCAGTTTTCCCGACAGGGGAGGAGGCTACACCTTC
CASSFPDRGGGYTF
>.|.|TRBV6-6|TRBJ1-1
TGTGCCAGCAGCCTTCAATCAGGGACTGAAGCTTTCTTT
CASSLQSGTEAFF
>.|.|TRBV5-6|TRBJ1-2
TGTGCCAGCAGCTTAATAGGGTGGGGGAACTATGGCTACACCTTC
CASSLIGWGNYGYTF
>TRBD2|few|TRBV7-6|TRBJ2-3
TGTGCCATTGCCGGGGGGGCCGAAGATACGCAGTATTTT
CAIAGGAEDTQYF
>.|.|TRBV29-1|TRBJ2-6
TGCAGCGTTCGGGACATCGGGGGAAGCTCTGGGGCCAACGTCCTGACTTTC
CSVRDIGGSSGANVLTF
>.|.|TRBV7-2|TRBJ1-3
TGTGCCAGCAGCTTTGAACAGGCTGGAAACACCATATATTTT
CASSFEQAGNTIYF
>.|.|TRBV5-1|TRBJ2-5
TGCGCCAGCAGCTTGGGAGGAGGGCGGGGAGTCCAAGAGACCCAGTACTTC
CASSLGGGRGVQETQYF
>.|.|TRBV30|TRBJ2-4
TGTGCCTGGAGTACAGGGAAGAACATTCAGTACTTC
CAWSTGKNIQYF